This T cell receptor beta chain was identified in a study of human T cells and chemical hapten exposure (dated by TCRdb to the early 2020s). Describing the broader study: For sensitization, 2% DPC in acetone was applied to a roughly 2 cm by roughly 2 cm area of upper inner arm skin. Throughout the study period of 20 to 25 weeks, patients also received therapeutic DPC doses to the scalp every week. Patch testing on the upper back used Finn chambers containing 0.01% DPC, with scoring done after 6 days according to International Contact Dermatitis Research Group standards. Alopecia areata with under or over 50% scalp involvement, alopecia totalis and alopecia universalis were represented in the patient cohort, which was mostly female. The libraries were sequenced as a pool, and the TCR yield per sample differed mostly because of small variations in library volumes within the pool. The study tracked peripheral blood TCR repertoire changes in vivo during primary and secondary sensitization to the hapten diphenylcyclopropenone (DPC) in alopecia patients. Blood samples were taken from patients before sensitization (week 0) and at 2, 6 and about 24 weeks after DPC sensitization. Blood for TCR sequencing was provided by twenty-nine alopecia patients at one to four time points (pre-sensitization, 2, 6 and 24 weeks).

Read against the paper, the sample's time point label means: patch test 2, 6 weeks after DPC sensitization. The treatment or condition label, read with the paper, signifies: therapeutic diphenylcyclopropenone sensitization with weekly scalp DPC. Blood at each patch-test visit was drawn before the patch test was applied. Eligible patients were aged 18 to 70, diagnosed with alopecia, deemed suitable for DPC therapy, and excluded if pregnant. Unfractionated whole blood was collected in Tempus Blood RNA tubes, and total RNA was extracted from that blood. CDR3 length: 15 amino acids, cysteine to phenylalanine. The entry retains the CDR3 DNA only, 45 bases that are in frame from base 1. The germline V gene gives CDR1 as MNHEY and CDR2 as SVGAGI. The V end gives up 2 bases and the J end 11 bases, leaving 7 bases in the junction not matched to a gene. Overall study results and their limits: After repeated subsampling, the strength of the expansion versus patch-test correlation and the threshold at which it became significant changed. Compared with pre-sensitization or healthy control sets, expanded TCRs formed significantly more large CDR3 similarity clusters, which is consistent with antigen-driven responses. Patch test score correlated positively with the number of PT1 expanded TCRs, reaching significance at thresholds 8, 16 and 32 but not at 4. DPC sensitization did not change the number of TCRs with a frequency above 1 in 1000, and there was no evidence of changes in global repertoire structure. Alopecia, a presumed autoimmune disease, was present in all patients, so the immune response of the patients might differ from that of healthy individuals.

This clonotype turned up a few times. Its antigen is currently not known. No per-base quality is available; no much larger clone lies one base away. Libraries were prepared through RACE. TCRdb records NextSeq 500 as the sequencer. During library preparation, unique molecular identifiers were attached to individual cDNA molecules so that TCRs could be counted quantitatively and reproducibly. Each blood RNA sample was used to sequence both TCR alpha and TCR beta chains. From the authors' description of their analysis: A median of roughly 100,000 TCRs per sample was observed, with a range of 23,224 to 690,600. V, J and CDR3 annotation of the TCR reads was performed with the Decombinator software suite. Every sample was subsampled to the same number of TCRs (28,000) for the PS versus PT1 abundance plots. TCRs were defined as expanded if absent before sensitization and observed at least eight times at the 2-week time point. The public reads were reprocessed in TCRdb via fastp at Q25 and MiXCR, keeping in-frame beta chains. Rows are combined by CDR3 protein, so each entry shows the most common genes and DNA. TCRdb's processing, not the authors', yielded these V and J calls. The sample contains hundreds of thousands of distinct CDR3 sequences, over 6% of them found a single time. The ten largest make up more than 5.5% of the sample.

This sequence was found in a woman aged 18-29 years with alopecia areata. Some clones in this sample may be carry-over from other donors' samples. Recombination linked TRBV6-5 to TRBJ1-6; TRBD1 matches 9 bases in the middle. This material consisted of whole blood, taken in connection with sensitization to the hapten diphenylcyclopropenone (DPC). The CDR3 loop reads CASSYLGQGPTPLHF. The sequenced DNA is TGTGCCAGCAGTTACCTCGGACAGGGGCCAACACCCCTCCACTTT.